One TCR beta chain is described in this entry. This sample was taken from a study of blood T cell repertoires in COVID-19. Study-level information: The origin of the acute and convalescent COVID-19 samples was the United States, Italy and Spain.

Assay: immunoSEQ multiplex PCR; the TCRdb copy retains only in-frame clones and omits some. The data contain under 500,000 clones, 75% to 90% of them seen just once; the ten biggest clones take up roughly 4.3%. The CDR3 has 16 amino acids. Germline loops: CDR1 PRHDT, CDR2 FYEKMQ (reference sequence). Trimming took off 9 bases at V and 1 base at J, with 19 bases between the two ends. This chain connects TRBV13 to TRBJ1-3; D might be TRBD1 (5 bases). The sequencing sample was made of peripheral blood. The sequence was collected from a woman under 40 with acute or convalescent COVID-19. CDR3 residues: CASQFGKGISGNTIYF. The CDR3 DNA reads TGTGCCAGTCAATTTGGGAAGGGGATTTCTGGAAACACCATATATTTT. The full variable domain, completed using reference TRBV13 and TRBJ1-3, is AAGVIQSPRHLIKEKRETATLKCYPIPRHDTVYWYQQGPGQDPQFLISFYEKMQSDKGSIPDRFSAQQFSDYHSELNMSSLELGDSALYFCASQFGKGISGNTIYFGEGSWLTVV.